The 30 T cell receptor beta chains given below trace back to one sample, sequenced in a study of blood T cells in healthy people across ages. The second PCR ran roughly 6 to 12 cycles with a sample-barcoded 5' primer and J-beta primers. TCRdb fed the 5' RACE reads into MiXCR, producing one record per CDR3 protein. The sample yields almost 800,000 distinct CDR3 sequences, more than 45% seen once. Sequenced: blood. The receptor set was obtained from a man aged 25 to 40 in good health.

V gene TRBV15 combines with J gene TRBJ2-7, with D tentatively TRBD2 (6 bases). Germline CDR1 and CDR2: LNHNV and YYDKDF (reference sequence). Trimming cost V 3 bases and J 1 base, with 16 bases left between them. This CDR3 has 16 amino acids. Here the CDR3 reads CATSSGGAGLSYEQYF. DNA for the CDR3: TGTGCCACCAGCAGTGGAGGGGCGGGTTTATCCTACGAGCAGTACTTC.

CDR3 amino acids: CATRGQTNTGELFF. The CDR3 nucleotides are TGTGCCACACGGGGACAGACGAACACCGGGGAGCTGTTTTTT. This chain links TRBV7-3 with TRBJ2-2, with 7 bases fitting TRBD1. The CDR3 sequence is 14 residues long. The junction had 5 bases not matched to a gene; V was cut back by 10 bases and J by 0 bases. Per the germline V gene, CDR1 is SGHTA and CDR2 is FQGTGA.

This clonotype was seen only a few times. The chain combines TRBV19 with TRBJ2-6; 10 positions agree with TRBD1. V lost 7 bases to trimming and J lost 0 bases; unmatched junction nucleotides: 6. This CDR3 is built from 17 residues. Germline lookup yields CDR1 LNHDA and CDR2 SQIVND (reference sequence). This CDR3 is CASTPGTGVSGANVLTF. The CDR3 bases are TGTGCCAGTACTCCCGGGACAGGGGTCTCTGGGGCCAACGTCCTGACTTTC.

The chain recombines TRBV6-6 with TRBJ2-3, with 12 positions matching TRBD1. Trimming removed 5 bases from V and 5 bases from J; junction bases left unmatched: 8. Germline V gene sequence: CDR1 MNHNY, CDR2 SVGAGI (reference sequence). This CDR3 is built from 16 residues. The CDR3, as DNA: TGTGCCAGCAGTAGGGGACAGGGGGCAAGGGGAGATACGCAGTATTTT. Amino acids: CASSRGQGARGDTQYF.

The chain links TRBV4-2 to TRBJ1-2; D is unresolved. The CDR3 has 14 amino acids. In germline, CDR1 is LGHNA, CDR2 YNFKEQ. V shed 4 bases and J shed 4 bases, with 13 bases lying between them. CDR3 sequence: CASSPLAVPYGYTF. CDR3 DNA: TGTGCCAGCAGCCCCCTCGCAGTCCCCTATGGCTACACCTTC.

The chain recombines TRBV20-1 with TRBJ2-3; tentative D call: TRBD2 (6 bases). The germline gives CDR1 DFQATT, CDR2 SNEGSKA (reference sequence). CDR3 length: 12 residues. V dropped 0 bases and J dropped 10 bases, with 11 bases sitting between them. The CDR3 sequence is CSARDEGEAQYF. In nucleotides, the CDR3 is TGCAGTGCTAGAGATGAAGGGGAGGCGCAGTATTTT.

This clonotype was seen more than once but under ten times. V gene TRBV20-1 combines with J gene TRBJ2-7; weak D call: TRBD1 (5 bases). The CDR3 is 14 residues long. Germline V gene data show CDR1 as DFQATT and CDR2 as SNEGSKA (reference sequence). V was cut by 6 bases and J by 2 bases, with 17 bases left in between. The DNA of the CDR3 is TGCAGTGCCGCTCGGACATCCTTAGCCTACGAGCAGTACTTC. Translating gives CSAARTSLAYEQYF.

This clonotype has only a few counts. The chain carries TRBV20-1 and TRBJ2-7, with 10 positions matching TRBD1. V was pared by 3 bases and J by 3 bases, with 14 bases of the junction left unmatched. Germline assignment: CDR1 DFQATT and CDR2 SNEGSKA (reference sequence). The CDR3 covers 17 residues. CDR3 residues: CSASNEDRGTPLYEQYF. The CDR3 region has the DNA TGCAGTGCTAGCAACGAGGACAGGGGGACCCCGCTCTACGAGCAGTACTTC.

This rearrangement joins TRBV4-3 to TRBJ1-6; D unresolved. V was trimmed by 0 bases and J by 0 bases, leaving 15 bases between them. Germline assignment: CDR1 LGHNA and CDR2 YSLEER. The CDR3 runs to 19 residues. The CDR3 DNA reads TGCGCCAGCAGCCAAGACGTCGCGGCGCCTAGCTCCTATAATTCACCCCTCCACTTT. Protein: CASSQDVAAPSSYNSPLHF.

The chain has TRBV20-1 and TRBJ2-7, with TRBD2 identical over 9 bases. V dropped 6 bases and J dropped 2; count of bases not matched to a gene: 5. CDR3 length equals 13 residues. Germline CDR1 DFQATT, CDR2 SNEGSKA (reference sequence). The CDR3 DNA reads as TGCAGTGCGAGGACTAGCGTAGCCTACGAGCAGTACTTC. This sequence encodes CSARTSVAYEQYF.

The chain combines TRBV28 with TRBJ2-7; D gene uncertain. The CDR3 loop spans 13 amino acids. Trimming took 8 bases from V and 1 from J, leaving 12 bases between them. Looked up from germline, CDR1 is MDHEN and CDR2 is SYDVKM. CDR3 DNA sequence: TGTGCCAGCGGATCGACGCCTTCCTACGAGCAGTACTTC. This codes for CASGSTPSYEQYF.

This clonotype has at least ten counts. The rearrangement uses TRBV6-6 and TRBJ2-5, with D uncertain. The CDR3 consists of 12 residues. V lost 2 bases to trimming and J lost 2 bases, with 3 bases between them. Germline V gene lookup returns CDR1 MNHNY and CDR2 SVGAGI (reference sequence). CDR3: CASSYIQETQYF. The CDR3, as DNA: TGTGCCAGCAGTTACATACAAGAGACCCAGTACTTC.

This clonotype was detected once. The CDR3 reads CATSRDLGSDTQYF. CDR3 nucleotides: TGTGCCACCAGCAGAGATTTGGGGTCAGATACGCAGTATTTT. The chain couples TRBV15 to TRBJ2-3, with D hard to call. Germline loops: CDR1 LNHNV, CDR2 YYDKDF (reference sequence). The CDR3 spans 14 residues. Trimming removed 0 bases at V and 4 bases at J, with 8 bases between.

The chain recombines TRBV5-5 with TRBJ2-5; tentative D call: TRBD2 (5 bases). CDR3 length equals 15 residues. Germline V lookup: CDR1 SGHKS, CDR2 YYEKEE (reference sequence). V was clipped by 3 bases and J by 4 bases, with 16 bases between them. The CDR3 bases are TGTGCCAGCAGCTCCTGGACCGATGGGAGAGAGACCCAGTACTTC. Residues: CASSSWTDGRETQYF.

This clonotype showed up just a few times. J is TRBJ1-2 and V is TRBV4-2, with D perhaps TRBD1 (5 bases). Trimming cost V 1 base and J 7 bases, with 13 bases left between them. In germline, CDR1 is LGHNA, CDR2 YNFKEQ. The CDR3 covers 14 residues. The CDR3 region has the DNA TGTGCCAGCAGCCAAGCGAGTCAGGGTTTTGGCTACACCTTC. Translating it yields CASSQASQGFGYTF.

This chain uses TRBV7-2 with TRBJ1-2; 7 bases line up with TRBD1. The germline CDR1 and CDR2 sequences are SGHTA and FQGNSA. The CDR3 has 14 amino acids. V lost 5 bases to trimming and J lost 4 bases; unmatched junction nucleotides: 7. The DNA of the CDR3 is TGTGCCAGCAGCATCGACAGGGAATTCTATGGCTACACCTTC. Its translation is CASSIDREFYGYTF.

The CDR3 sequence: CAWSVSTEQYF. Here the CDR3 DNA reads TGTGCCTGGAGTGTCTCTACCGAGCAGTACTTC. This sequence joins TRBV30 and TRBJ2-7, with D uncertain. The CDR3 has 11 amino acids. Looked up from germline, CDR1 is GTSNPN and CDR2 is SVGIG (reference sequence). V lost 0 bases, J lost 6 bases, and 6 bases lay in between.

On this clonotype: Its ends do not fully match the called genes, so a read error is possible. V gene TRBV5-1 combines with J gene TRBJ2-5; no firm D call. This CDR3 is built from 13 residues. Germline values: CDR1 SGHRS, CDR2 YFSETQ. CDR3 amino acids: CASTELNEETQYF. The CDR3 bases are TGTGCCAGCACCGAGCTGAATGAAGAGACCCAGTACTTC.

V gene TRBV10-3 combines with J gene TRBJ2-6; D is unclear. CDR1 is ENHRY and CDR2 is SYGVKD in the germline V gene. Trimming pared 10 bases from V and 0 bases from J, leaving 7 bases between. The CDR3 extends over 13 amino acids. CDR3 coding DNA: TGTGCCACCAAGGACTCTGGGGCCAACGTCCTGACTTTC. This codes for CATKDSGANVLTF.

This chain links TRBV7-8 with TRBJ2-5, with D uncertain. The DNA end is a closer match to TRBJ2-7, so the J assignment may be wrong. The CDR3 length is 15 residues. Germline V gene data show CDR1 as SGHVS and CDR2 as FQNEAQ. CDR3 nucleotides: TGTGCCAGCAGCCCCAGAGACCTACCTCCTGGCGAGCAGTACTTC. Its translation is CASSPRDLPPGEQYF.

In this sample, this clonotype turned up a few times. The chain carries TRBV20-1 and TRBJ2-7; 10 nucleotides align to TRBD1. With 1 base clipped from V and 1 base from J, the junction kept 10 bases outside the gene matches. The V gene's germline CDR1 is DFQATT and CDR2 SNEGSKA (reference sequence). CDR3 size: 17 residues. CDR3 in amino acids: CSARGTTGGVSSYEQYF. Written as DNA, the CDR3 is TGCAGTGCTAGAGGTACGACAGGGGGCGTAAGTTCCTACGAGCAGTACTTC.

This clonotype has a handful of counts. J is TRBJ1-3 and V is TRBV28; D remains unclear. The CDR3 spans 14 residues. Germline V gene sequence: CDR1 MDHEN, CDR2 SYDVKM. Trimming removed 6 bases from V and 0 bases from J, with 9 bases in between. The CDR3 here is CASSLSFSGNTIYF. The CDR3, as DNA: TGTGCCAGCAGCCTTAGTTTCTCTGGAAACACCATATATTTT. The full variable domain, its missing parts supplied by reference TRBV28 and TRBJ1-3, is DVKVTQSSRYLVKRTGEKVFLECVQDMDHENMFWYRQDPGLGLRLIYFSYDVKMKEKGDIPEGYSVSREKKERFSLILESASTNQTSMYLCASSLSFSGNTIYFGEGSWLTVV.

This clonotype appeared a few times. The rearrangement links TRBV5-1 to TRBJ2-7, with D maybe TRBD1 (6 bases). The CDR3 extends over 13 amino acids. Germline assignment: CDR1 SGHRS and CDR2 YFSETQ. Trimming took 2 bases from V and 4 from J, leaving 10 bases between them. The CDR3 is CASSFSQGYEQYF. The CDR3, as DNA: TGCGCCAGCAGCTTTTCCCAGGGGTACGAGCAGTACTTC.

The V gene is TRBV3-1, the J gene TRBJ2-7; 7 bases match TRBD2. The V gene end was trimmed by 1 base and the J gene end by 1 base; junction bases not matched to a gene: 7. Germline CDR1 LGHDT, CDR2 YNNKEL (reference sequence). This CDR3 contains 16 residues. This chain's CDR3 is CASSQVGAGESYEQYF. CDR3 in DNA: TGTGCCAGCAGCCAAGTAGGTGCGGGGGAATCCTACGAGCAGTACTTC.

The chain employs TRBV30 and TRBJ2-7; no clear D gene. The CDR3 spans 11 residues. V lost 4 bases, J lost 4 bases, and 8 bases lay in between. Germline V gene sequence: CDR1 GTSNPN, CDR2 SVGIG (reference sequence). The CDR3 coding sequence is TGTGCCTGGACCGTGGGATACGAGCAGTACTTC. Amino acids: CAWTVGYEQYF. The whole variable domain, remainder taken from reference TRBV30 and TRBJ2-7, is SQTIHQWPATLVQPVGSPLSLECTVEGTSNPNLYWYRQAAGRGLQLLFYSVGIGQISSEVPQNLSASRPQDRQFILSSKKLLLSDSGFYLCAWTVGYEQYFGPGTRLTVT.

This clonotype was detected a few times. V gene TRBV20-1 combines with J gene TRBJ2-1, with TRBD2 matching over 8 bases. The CDR3 contains 14 residues. V gave up 1 base and J gave up 8 bases; unmatched junction bases: 7. Germline CDR1 and CDR2: DFQATT and SNEGSKA (reference sequence). The CDR3 sequence is CSARGSGRGDEQFF. The CDR3 region has the DNA TGCAGTGCTAGAGGGAGCGGGAGAGGGGATGAGCAGTTCTTC.

V gene TRBV20-1 combines with J gene TRBJ1-2; D uncertain. This CDR3 region has 14 residues. Per the germline V gene, CDR1 is DFQATT and CDR2 is SNEGSKA (reference sequence). Trimming left V 3 bases short and J 4 bases short, with 15 bases between. CDR3 region: CSAREGGGAYGYTF. The CDR3 nucleotides read TGCAGTGCTAGGGAGGGCGGAGGAGCCTATGGCTACACCTTC.

The rearrangement uses TRBV15 and TRBJ2-6; D may be TRBD1 (5 bases). Germline values: CDR1 LNHNV, CDR2 YYDKDF (reference sequence). The CDR3 has 17 amino acids. The ends were cut back, 5 bases at V and 0 bases at J, with 14 bases in the middle. CDR3 loop: CATSVRATSSGANVLTF. CDR3 coding DNA: TGTGCCACCAGCGTCAGGGCCACTTCCTCTGGGGCCAACGTCCTGACTTTC. Full variable domain (rest looked up from reference TRBV15 and TRBJ2-6): DAMVIQNPRYQVTQFGKPVTLSCSQTLNHNVMYWYQQKSSQAPKLLFHYYDKDFNNEADTPDNFQSRRPNTSFCFLDIRSPGLGDTAMYLCATSVRATSSGANVLTFGAGSRLTVL.

This clonotype was seen a handful of times. The chain combines TRBV7-2 with TRBJ1-1; 7 bases align to TRBD1. V shed 5 bases and J 3 bases; nucleotides not matched to a gene: 6. Germline values: CDR1 SGHTA, CDR2 FQGNSA. The CDR3 loop spans 14 amino acids. The CDR3 loop reads CASSARQGHTEAFF. The CDR3 DNA is TGTGCCAGCAGCGCCCGACAGGGACACACTGAAGCTTTCTTT. The variable domain in full, with the rest retrieved from reference TRBV7-2 and TRBJ1-1, is GAGVSQSPSNKVTEKGKDVELRCDPISGHTALYWYRQSLGQGLEFLIYFQGNSAPDKSGLPSDRFSAERTGGSVSTLTIQRTQQEDSAVYLCASSARQGHTEAFFGQGTRLTVV.

The chain has TRBV29-1 and TRBJ1-6; 7 bases match TRBD1. Germline CDR1 and CDR2: SQVTM and ANQGSEA. There are 13 residues in the CDR3. This CDR3 is CNVRRGNNSPLHF. The CDR3 nucleotides are TGCAACGTCCGCAGGGGGAATAATTCACCCCTCCACTTT. Full variable domain (outside the CDR3, taken from reference TRBV29-1 and TRBJ1-6): SAVISQKPSRDICQRGTSLTIQCQVDSQVTMMFWYRQQPGQSLTLIATANQGSEATYESGFVIDKFPISRPNLTFSTLTVSNMSPEDSSIYLCNVRRGNNSPLHFGNGTRLTVT.